The 17 T cell receptor beta chains listed next were all sequenced from one sample in a study of blood T cell repertoires in COVID-19. The method was immunoSEQ multiplex PCR; TCRdb's version includes in-frame clones alone and lacks a portion of them. The table records a few hundred thousand clones, 85% to 90% of them present only once. Input material: peripheral blood. The receptors were sampled from a woman in her thirties with COVID-19, enrolled during active disease.

The J gene is TRBJ1-4, the V gene TRBV5-8; 8 positions match TRBD1. V was pared by 4 bases and J by 0 bases, with 8 bases of the junction left unmatched. Germline V CDR1 and CDR2: SGHTS, YDEGEE. The CDR3 has 17 residues. The CDR3 is CASSLTGEGATNEKLFF. CDR3 nucleotide sequence: TGTGCCAGCAGCCTGACAGGGGAAGGGGCAACTAATGAAAAACTGTTTTTT.

The chain uses TRBV5-6 and TRBJ2-5, with 7 bases identical to TRBD1. CDR1 and CDR2 (germline): SGHDT, YYEEEE. The CDR3 spans 14 residues. With 4 bases clipped from V and 4 bases from J, the junction kept 7 bases outside the gene matches. Written as DNA, the CDR3 is TGTGCCAGCAGCCCCGGGACAGTTATAGAGACCCAGTACTTC. Protein product: CASSPGTVIETQYF.

The chain joins TRBV19 to TRBJ1-1; weak D call: TRBD1 (6 bases). The CDR3 loop spans 16 amino acids. The germline V gene encodes CDR1 LNHDA and CDR2 SQIVND (reference sequence). Trimming pared 4 bases from V and 0 bases from J, leaving 15 bases between. The CDR3 coding sequence is TGTGCCAGTAGTACGACCCCCGCAGGGGTGAACACTGAAGCTTTCTTT. It codes for CASSTTPAGVNTEAFF.

The rearrangement joins TRBV19 to TRBJ1-5, with a tentative D call TRBD1 (5 bases). The CDR3 consists of 13 residues. CDR1 and CDR2 (germline): LNHDA, SQIVND (reference sequence). V was pared by 8 bases and J by 0 bases, with 8 bases between. The CDR3 coding sequence is TGTGCCAGTGATGACAGTAGCAATCAGCCCCAGCATTTT. It specifies CASDDSSNQPQHF.

The V gene is TRBV11-2, the J gene TRBJ1-4; 11 bases align to TRBD1. Germline V gives CDR1 SGHAT, CDR2 FQNNGV. J gave up 11 bases and V 5 bases, and 7 bases lay outside the gene matches. This CDR3 spans 14 amino acids. This CDR3 reads CASSPGQGAGKLFF. The CDR3 bases are TGTGCCAGCAGCCCAGGACAGGGGGCTGGGAAACTGTTTTTT.

The V call is TRBV11-2, the J call TRBJ2-7, with TRBD1 identical over 10 bases. Germline CDR1 is SGHAT and CDR2 is FQNNGV. V lost 5 bases, J lost 0 bases, and 4 bases stayed unmatched. This CDR3 has 15 residues. CDR3 amino acids: CASSAGTGVSYEQYF. CDR3 in DNA: TGTGCCAGCAGCGCAGGGACAGGGGTCTCCTACGAGCAGTACTTC.

This chain joins TRBV11-3 and TRBJ2-2; 7 positions match TRBD1. The CDR3 runs to 13 residues. V lost 5 bases to trimming and J lost 6 bases; unmatched junction nucleotides: 3. Germline V gene lookup returns CDR1 SGHNT and CDR2 YENEEA. For the CDR3, the DNA is TGTGCCAGCAGCGGCCAGGGGGCCGGGGAGCTGTTTTTT. This gives the protein CASSGQGAGELFF.

This clone was recorded only once. This chain joins TRBV4-1 and TRBJ1-4; 7 bases fit TRBD1. With 5 bases clipped from V and 7 bases from J, the junction kept 16 bases outside the gene matches. This CDR3 is 17 amino acids long. Per the germline V gene, CDR1 is MGHRA and CDR2 is YSYEKL. CDR3 region: CASSAQFPDRAGEKLFF. CDR3 nucleotides: TGCGCCAGCAGCGCCCAGTTCCCCGACAGGGCGGGTGAAAAACTGTTTTTT.

This rearrangement joins TRBV18 to TRBJ1-4; tentatively, D is TRBD1 (6 bases). Per the germline V gene, CDR1 is KGHSH and CDR2 is LQKENI. Deletions cut 9 bases from V and 7 bases from J, with 18 bases between. The CDR3 spans 14 residues. This CDR3 reads CASHKQGVPEKLFF. The CDR3 coding sequence is TGTGCCAGTCACAAACAGGGTGTCCCTGAAAAACTGTTTTTT.

This chain joins TRBV10-3 and TRBJ2-7, with 12 bases lining up with TRBD2. CDR1 is ENHRY, CDR2 SYGVKD, per germline. J lost 2 bases, V lost 6 bases, and 8 bases had no gene match. This CDR3 has 16 residues. The CDR3 sequence: CAISPPTSGGPYEQYF. CDR3 DNA: TGTGCCATCAGCCCTCCGACTAGCGGGGGACCCTACGAGCAGTACTTC.

V gene TRBV29-1 combines with J gene TRBJ2-7, with no clear D. With 4 bases removed from V and 4 bases from J, the gap between germline ends came to 8 bases. The germline V gene has CDR1 SQVTM and CDR2 ANQGSEA. The CDR3 is 11 amino acids. The CDR3 coding sequence is TGCAGCGTTGCCCAAAATTACGAGCAGTACTTC. This codes for CSVAQNYEQYF.

The chain recombines TRBV7-8 with TRBJ1-6, with 8 bases aligning to TRBD1. Germline-derived CDR1 and CDR2 are SGHVS and FQNEAQ. The CDR3 covers 17 residues. The J segment lost 6 bases and the V segment lost 1 base, leaving 8 bases of the junction unmatched. The CDR3 reads CASSLERWGQANSPLHF. The CDR3 DNA reads TGTGCCAGCAGCTTAGAGAGGTGGGGACAGGCTAATTCACCCCTCCACTTT.

The chain uses TRBV7-9 and TRBJ2-2; 9 bases fit TRBD1. The germline V gene encodes CDR1 SEHNR and CDR2 FQNEAQ (reference sequence). Trimming cost V 1 base and J 6 bases; bases outside gene matches: 6. The CDR3 consists of 16 residues. CDR3 sequence reads: CASSLGLTGGPGELFF. The CDR3, as DNA: TGTGCCAGCAGCTTAGGGCTGACAGGGGGGCCCGGGGAGCTGTTTTTT.

The rearrangement links TRBV20-1 to TRBJ2-3; 10 bases fit TRBD2. After removal of 3 bases from V and 4 bases from J, the junction contained 7 bases not matched to a gene. Germline CDR1 is DFQATT and CDR2 is SNEGSKA (reference sequence). This CDR3 contains 15 residues. CDR3 residues: CSASFKREGPDTQYF. CDR3 nucleotides: TGCAGTGCTAGTTTTAAGCGGGAGGGCCCAGATACGCAGTATTTT.

The chain combines TRBV28 with TRBJ1-2; D is possibly TRBD1 (5 bases). This CDR3 region has 17 residues. CDR1 and CDR2 (germline): MDHEN, SYDVKM. V gave up 6 bases and J gave up 1 base, with 21 bases separating them. CDR3 sequence (DNA): TGTGCCAGCAGGAATGACGGACTATCAGGGTATAACTATGGCTACACCTTC. Protein sequence: CASRNDGLSGYNYGYTF.

The chain carries TRBV6-6 and TRBJ2-3; TRBD1 matches 7 bases. The germline V gene has CDR1 MNHNY and CDR2 SVGAGI (reference sequence). J gave up 1 base and V 6 bases, and 7 bases lay outside the gene matches. This CDR3 contains 15 residues. CDR3 region: CASRHGQVGTDTQYF. The CDR3 bases are TGTGCCAGCAGACACGGACAGGTCGGCACAGATACGCAGTATTTT.

Remarks on this clone: Germline is not matched at one junction end, which may reflect a read error. The gene calls are TRBV2 and TRBJ1-1; D is unclear. Germline assignment: CDR1 SNHLY and CDR2 FYNNEI. This CDR3 contains 15 residues. The CDR3 DNA reads as TGTGCCAGCTGTGAGCGGGCCAGGTCGAACACTGAAGCTTTCTTT. Protein sequence: CASCERARSNTEAFF.